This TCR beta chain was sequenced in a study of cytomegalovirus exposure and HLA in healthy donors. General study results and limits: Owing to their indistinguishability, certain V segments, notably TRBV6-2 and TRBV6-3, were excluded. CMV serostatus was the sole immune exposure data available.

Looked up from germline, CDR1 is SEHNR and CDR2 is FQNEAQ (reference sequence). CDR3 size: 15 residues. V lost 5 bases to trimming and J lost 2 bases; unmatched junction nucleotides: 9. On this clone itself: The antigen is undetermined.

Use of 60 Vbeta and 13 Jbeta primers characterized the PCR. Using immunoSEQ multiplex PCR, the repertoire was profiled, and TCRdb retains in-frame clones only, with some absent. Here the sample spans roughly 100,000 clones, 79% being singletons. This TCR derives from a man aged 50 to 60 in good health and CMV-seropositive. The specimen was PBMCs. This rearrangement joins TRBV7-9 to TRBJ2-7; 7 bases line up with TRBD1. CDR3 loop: CASSPKTGAAYEQYF. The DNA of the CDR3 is TGTGCCAGCAGCCCGAAAACAGGGGCGGCCTACGAGCAGTACTTC.